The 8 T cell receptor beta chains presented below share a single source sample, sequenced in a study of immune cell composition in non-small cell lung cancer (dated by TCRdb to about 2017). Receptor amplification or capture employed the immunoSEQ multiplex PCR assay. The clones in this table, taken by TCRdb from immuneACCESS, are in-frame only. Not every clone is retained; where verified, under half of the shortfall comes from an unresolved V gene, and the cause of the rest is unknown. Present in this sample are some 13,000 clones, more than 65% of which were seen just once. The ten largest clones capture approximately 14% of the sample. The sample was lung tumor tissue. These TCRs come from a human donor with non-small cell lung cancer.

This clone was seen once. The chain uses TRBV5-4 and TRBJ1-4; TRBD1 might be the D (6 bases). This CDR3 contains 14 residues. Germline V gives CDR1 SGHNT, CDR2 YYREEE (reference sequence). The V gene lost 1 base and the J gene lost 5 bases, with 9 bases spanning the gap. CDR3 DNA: TGTGCCAGCAGCTTGAGGACAGAGAATGAAAAACTGTTTTTT. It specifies CASSLRTENEKLFF.

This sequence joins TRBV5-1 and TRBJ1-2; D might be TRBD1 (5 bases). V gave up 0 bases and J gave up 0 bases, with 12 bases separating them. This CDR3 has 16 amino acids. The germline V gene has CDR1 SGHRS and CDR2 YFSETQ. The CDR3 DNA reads TGCGCCAGCAGCTTGGGTTCAGGGAAAGCTAACTATGGCTACACCTTC. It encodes CASSLGSGKANYGYTF.

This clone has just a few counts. The chain's CDR3 is CASTSAGGGSPLHF. The CDR3 nucleotides are TGTGCCAGCACCTCGGCGGGGGGAGGATCACCCCTCCACTTT. The chain employs TRBV7-3 and TRBJ1-6; possibly TRBD1 for D (5 bases). V was clipped by 7 bases and J by 10 bases, with 17 bases between them. The CDR3 has 14 residues. Germline CDR1 is SGHTA and CDR2 is FQGTGA.

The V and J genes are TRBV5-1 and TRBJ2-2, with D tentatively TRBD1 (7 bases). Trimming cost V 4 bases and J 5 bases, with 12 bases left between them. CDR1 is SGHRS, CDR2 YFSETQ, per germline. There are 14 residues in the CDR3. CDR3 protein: CASSEGAGTGELFF. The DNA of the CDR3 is TGCGCCAGCAGCGAGGGGGCGGGGACCGGGGAGCTGTTTTTT.

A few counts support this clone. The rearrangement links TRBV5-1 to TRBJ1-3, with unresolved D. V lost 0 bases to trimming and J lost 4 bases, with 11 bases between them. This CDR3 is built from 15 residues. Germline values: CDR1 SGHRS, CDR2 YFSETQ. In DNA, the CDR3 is TGCGCCAGCAGCTTGGACGGGTTAGAAGGAAACACCATATATTTT. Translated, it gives CASSLDGLEGNTIYF.

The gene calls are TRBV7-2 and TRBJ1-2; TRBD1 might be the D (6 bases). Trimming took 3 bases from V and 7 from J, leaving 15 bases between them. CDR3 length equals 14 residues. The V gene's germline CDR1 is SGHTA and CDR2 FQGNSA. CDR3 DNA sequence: TGTGCCAGCAGCTTCCAGGGGCGGACCCGTGGCTACACCTTC. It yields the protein CASSFQGRTRGYTF.

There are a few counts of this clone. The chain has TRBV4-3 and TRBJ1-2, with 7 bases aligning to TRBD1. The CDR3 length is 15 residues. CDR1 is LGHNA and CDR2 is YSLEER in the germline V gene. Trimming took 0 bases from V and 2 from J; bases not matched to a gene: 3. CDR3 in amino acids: CASSQERTGNYGYTF. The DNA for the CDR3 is TGCGCCAGCAGCCAAGAGAGGACAGGCAACTATGGCTACACCTTC.

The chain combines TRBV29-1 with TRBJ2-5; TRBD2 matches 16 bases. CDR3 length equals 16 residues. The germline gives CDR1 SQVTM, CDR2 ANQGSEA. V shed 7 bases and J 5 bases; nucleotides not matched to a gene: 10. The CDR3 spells CSASRGLAGGPETQYF. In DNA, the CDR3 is TGCAGCGCTTCTCGGGGACTAGCGGGGGGGCCGGAGACCCAGTACTTC.